This entry lists 30 T cell receptor beta chains sequenced from one sample in a study of shared clonotypes between healthy human individuals. Assay: immunoSEQ multiplex PCR; the TCRdb copy retains only in-frame clones and omits some. The profile shows 2 million to 3 million clones, more than 85% of them singletons. Sequences were obtained from naive CD4+ T cells from PBMCs. The subset was: CD45RA+ positively selected. The receptors here all came from a man in his late teens or twenties in good health. Some clones in this sample may be carry-over from other donors' samples.

CDR3 coding DNA: TGCAGTGCCGCAGGGGCCCAGCCCCAGCATTTT. This codes for CSAAGAQPQHF. This chain uses TRBV20-1 with TRBJ1-5; possible D gene TRBD1, 6 bases. In germline, CDR1 is DFQATT, CDR2 SNEGSKA (reference sequence). The ends were cut back, 6 bases at V and 7 bases at J, with 10 bases in the middle. The CDR3 consists of 11 residues.

V is TRBV6-1 and J is TRBJ2-3; 10 bases are a match to TRBD1. The germline CDR1 and CDR2 sequences are MNHNS and SASEGT. V lost 11 bases, J lost 3 bases, and 2 bases stayed unmatched. The length of the CDR3 is 12 residues. CDR3 residues: CAGGQGTDTQYF. CDR3 DNA: TGTGCCGGGGGACAGGGGACAGATACGCAGTATTTT.

This sequence joins TRBV13 and TRBJ1-5; 9 bases are a match to TRBD1. Looked up from germline, CDR1 is PRHDT and CDR2 is FYEKMQ (reference sequence). V was clipped by 5 bases and J by 0 bases; unmatched bases: 8. The CDR3 contains 17 residues. CDR3 residues: CASSQRTGDPSNQPQHF. For the CDR3, the DNA is TGTGCCAGCAGCCAAAGGACAGGGGACCCTAGCAATCAGCCCCAGCATTTT.

Comment on this clone: This same CDR3 is encoded by further DNA sequences in the sample. The chain employs TRBV5-1 and TRBJ2-1; D is uncertain. CDR3 length: 13 amino acids. Trimming pared 0 bases from V and 5 bases from J, leaving 6 bases between. Germline V gene data show CDR1 as SGHRS and CDR2 as YFSETQ. CDR3 DNA sequence: TGCGCCAGCAGCTTGGGCGTCAACAATGAGCAGTTCTTC. It is translated as CASSLGVNNEQFF.

This clone was counted between two and nine times. This chain connects TRBV28 to TRBJ1-2; unclear D gene. The CDR3 loop spans 14 amino acids. The V gene's germline CDR1 is MDHEN and CDR2 SYDVKM. The germline V and J ends were trimmed by 7 bases and 3 bases, with 15 bases remaining between them. In DNA form, the CDR3 reads TGTGCCAGCATCTCATACGGGGTTGACTATGGCTACACCTTC. Its translation is CASISYGVDYGYTF.

This clone has just a few counts. Other DNA sequences in the same sample also yield this CDR3. This rearrangement joins TRBV28 to TRBJ2-7, with 10 bases matching TRBD2. The CDR3 is 15 residues long. V was clipped by 2 bases and J by 2 bases; unmatched bases: 3. Germline V gene data show CDR1 as MDHEN and CDR2 as SYDVKM. DNA of the CDR3: TGTGCCAGCAGTTTACGACTAGCGGGCCCCTACGAGCAGTACTTC. Encoded protein: CASSLRLAGPYEQYF.

This clone was counted once. V is TRBV5-5 and J is TRBJ2-7; D is unresolved. The CDR3 consists of 14 residues. In germline, CDR1 is SGHKS, CDR2 YYEKEE (reference sequence). The V end lost 4 bases, the J end lost 1 base, and 12 bases lay between the germline ends. The CDR3 DNA is TGTGCCAGCAGCCACCCCCAGCGTTCCTACGAGCAGTACTTC. It is translated as CASSHPQRSYEQYF.

V and J are TRBV5-6 and TRBJ2-1; D is unresolved. Trimming stripped 3 bases from V and 4 bases from J, with 17 bases between. In germline, CDR1 is SGHDT, CDR2 YYEEEE. This CDR3 spans 16 amino acids. The CDR3: CASSSPSRRGYNEQFF. In DNA, the CDR3 is TGTGCCAGCAGCTCACCTTCTAGGCGTGGGTACAATGAGCAGTTCTTC.

The V call is TRBV19, the J call TRBJ2-1; 9 bases fit TRBD1. This CDR3 contains 13 residues. V lost 4 bases and J lost 12; bases outside the gene matches: 7. Germline V CDR1 and CDR2: LNHDA, SQIVND (reference sequence). This chain's CDR3 is CASSTGQGWGQFF. Written as DNA, the CDR3 is TGTGCCAGTAGTACGGGACAGGGTTGGGGGCAGTTCTTC.

This chain connects TRBV29-1 to TRBJ2-5, with 11 bases identical to TRBD2. This CDR3 is built from 15 residues. Looked up from germline, CDR1 is SQVTM and CDR2 is ANQGSEA. The J segment lost 2 bases and the V segment lost 6 bases, leaving 8 bases of the junction unmatched. CDR3 nucleotide sequence: TGCAGCGTGGGGGGACTAGCGGCCGTACAAGAGACCCAGTACTTC. Translated, it gives CSVGGLAAVQETQYF. Full variable domain (remainder filled in from reference TRBV29-1 and TRBJ2-5): SAVISQKPSRDICQRGTSLTIQCQVDSQVTMMFWYRQQPGQSLTLIATANQGSEATYESGFVIDKFPISRPNLTFSTLTVSNMSPEDSSIYLCSVGGLAAVQETQYFGPGTRLLVL.

The CDR3 DNA reads as TGTGCCAGCAGTAAAACAGGGCCGAATGAAAAACTGTTTTTT. It translates to CASSKTGPNEKLFF. This rearrangement joins TRBV25-1 to TRBJ1-4; perhaps TRBD1 as D (6 bases). This CDR3 is 14 amino acids long. Germline V CDR1 and CDR2: MGHDK, SYGVNS. Between the trimmed V and J ends, which lost 5 bases and 5 bases, there was a span of 12 bases. The whole variable domain, filled in from reference TRBV25-1 and TRBJ1-4, reads EADIYQTPRYLVIGTGKKITLECSQTMGHDKMYWYQQDPGMELHLIHYSYGVNSTEKGDLSSESTVSRIRTEHFPLTLESARPSHTSQYLCASSKTGPNEKLFFGSGTQLSVL.

This chain links TRBV5-8 with TRBJ2-1, with D maybe TRBD2 (5 bases). The CDR3 consists of 15 residues. V was pared by 0 bases and J by 0 bases, with 7 bases between. CDR1 is SGHTS, CDR2 YDEGEE, per germline. The CDR3 nucleotides are TGTGCCAGCAGCTTGGAAGGGAGCTCCTACAATGAGCAGTTCTTC. Translation: CASSLEGSSYNEQFF.

V is TRBV5-1 and J is TRBJ2-2; D is tentatively TRBD1 or TRBD2 (5 bases each). Between the trimmed V and J ends, which lost 0 bases and 0 bases, there was a span of 21 bases. The CDR3 contains 20 residues. Germline V gives CDR1 SGHRS, CDR2 YFSETQ. CDR3 coding DNA: TGCGCCAGCAGCTTGGACCCGATGGCAGGGAGTTGGACGAACACCGGGGAGCTGTTTTTT. Amino acid sequence: CASSLDPMAGSWTNTGELFF.

The rearrangement joins TRBV28 to TRBJ1-1; the D is unclear. Trimming stripped 9 bases from V and 5 bases from J, with 10 bases between. CDR3 length: 11 residues. Germline CDR1 reads MDHEN; CDR2 reads SYDVKM. The DNA for the CDR3 is TGTGCCAGTACACGTTGGACTGAAGCTTTCTTT. Translated: CASTRWTEAFF.

The rearrangement joins TRBV5-1 to TRBJ2-2; 10 bases fit TRBD2. CDR1 is SGHRS, CDR2 YFSETQ, per germline. The CDR3 has 17 residues. J lost 6 bases, V lost 1 base, and 9 bases had no gene match. This CDR3 is CASSLIPSGSQPGELFF. The CDR3 DNA follows: TGCGCCAGCAGCTTGATCCCTAGCGGGAGTCAACCCGGGGAGCTGTTTTTT.

The chain uses TRBV6-1 and TRBJ1-2, with TRBD1 matching over 10 bases. Germline V lookup: CDR1 MNHNS, CDR2 SASEGT. With V trimmed by 6 bases and J by 3 bases, 13 bases remained unmatched. This CDR3 is 17 amino acids long. CDR3 loop: CASSEHQRQGADYGYTF. CDR3 in DNA: TGTGCCAGCAGCGAACACCAGAGACAGGGGGCGGACTATGGCTACACCTTC.

The chain recombines TRBV28 with TRBJ2-1, with TRBD1 as a possible D gene (5 bases). Germline V CDR1 and CDR2: MDHEN, SYDVKM. The CDR3 loop spans 16 amino acids. Trimming removed 5 bases from V and 2 bases from J, with 16 bases in between. CDR3 coding DNA: TGTGCCAGCAGTCCAAACTCCAGGGTAGCCTACAATGAGCAGTTCTTC. Protein product: CASSPNSRVAYNEQFF.

The V call is TRBV5-4, the J call TRBJ2-2; TRBD2 agrees at 9 bases. This CDR3 has 16 amino acids. Unmatched junction bases numbered 7, after V lost 4 bases and J lost 3 bases. Germline V lookup: CDR1 SGHNT, CDR2 YYREEE (reference sequence). For the CDR3, the DNA is TGTGCCAGCAGCATGGGGGCTAGCGGGGACACCGGGGAGCTGTTTTTT. It specifies CASSMGASGDTGELFF.

The rearrangement links TRBV7-2 to TRBJ1-4; D perhaps matches TRBD1 (6 bases). Germline CDR1 is SGHTA and CDR2 is FQGNSA. The CDR3 runs to 14 residues. Trimming left V 2 bases short and J 4 bases short, with 8 bases between. The CDR3 coding sequence is TGTGCCAGCAGCTTATACAGGGATAATGAAAAACTGTTTTTT. Residues: CASSLYRDNEKLFF.

This chain joins TRBV28 and TRBJ1-2; D not certain. The CDR3 is made up of 13 amino acids. Trimming removed 3 bases at V and 6 bases at J, with 11 bases between. Germline assignment: CDR1 MDHEN and CDR2 SYDVKM. Here the CDR3 DNA reads TGTGCCAGCAGTTTTGCCGGTCTGGATGGCTACACCTTC. Encoded protein: CASSFAGLDGYTF.

The chain couples TRBV7-2 to TRBJ2-1; tentative D call: TRBD1 (6 bases). The germline CDR1 and CDR2 sequences are SGHTA and FQGNSA. Trimming took 1 base from V and 5 from J, leaving 15 bases between them. CDR3 length: 16 residues. The CDR3 loop reads CASSLEVGAPNNEQFF. The CDR3 DNA reads TGTGCCAGCAGCTTAGAGGTGGGGGCGCCCAACAATGAGCAGTTCTTC.

The chain couples TRBV5-1 to TRBJ2-6, with D hard to call. Trimming cost V 3 bases and J 0 bases, with 10 bases left between them. This CDR3 is 16 amino acids long. Germline V gene lookup returns CDR1 SGHRS and CDR2 YFSETQ. The CDR3 spells CASSWADTSGANVLTF. The CDR3 DNA reads as TGCGCCAGCAGCTGGGCCGATACCTCTGGGGCCAACGTCCTGACTTTC.

The genes are TRBV5-1 and TRBJ1-1, with D hard to call. V lost 4 bases and J lost 1, with 17 bases in between. Germline loops: CDR1 SGHRS, CDR2 YFSETQ. The CDR3 loop spans 16 amino acids. CDR3 nucleotide sequence: TGCGCCAGCAGCGAGTCAGCCGGGCCCTCGAACACTGAAGCTTTCTTT. Its protein product is CASSESAGPSNTEAFF.

A single count supports this clone. This chain uses TRBV7-2 with TRBJ2-2; possible D gene TRBD2, 6 bases. With 2 bases removed from V and 8 bases from J, the gap between germline ends came to 15 bases. The CDR3 consists of 15 residues. Germline CDR1 is SGHTA and CDR2 is FQGNSA. The CDR3 DNA reads as TGTGCCAGCAGCTTAACCGGGAGTGCGGGTGGGGAGCTGTTTTTT. The encoded protein is CASSLTGSAGGELFF.

This clone was observed a handful of times. V is TRBV18 and J is TRBJ1-1; D uncertain. CDR1 is KGHSH, CDR2 LQKENI, per germline. V lost 6 bases to trimming and J lost 2 bases, with 10 bases between them. The CDR3 runs to 13 residues. The CDR3 reads CASSPPYNTEAFF. The DNA for the CDR3 is TGTGCCAGCTCCCCGCCCTACAACACTGAAGCTTTCTTT.

This sequence joins TRBV5-1 and TRBJ1-1; no reliable D call. With 0 bases removed from V and 5 bases from J, the gap between germline ends came to 14 bases. Germline-derived CDR1 and CDR2 are SGHRS and YFSETQ. CDR3 length equals 15 residues. CDR3 DNA sequence: TGCGCCAGCAGCTTGGTAGGGCACCCAAGGACTGAAGCTTTCTTT. Residues: CASSLVGHPRTEAFF.

This clone appeared once. J is TRBJ2-6 and V is TRBV18; D gene ambiguous. Trimming left V 6 bases short and J 2 bases short, with 8 bases between. Germline CDR1 KGHSH, CDR2 LQKENI. CDR3 size: 14 residues. The CDR3: CASSPPPGANVLTF. The CDR3 DNA reads TGTGCCAGCTCCCCCCCTCCTGGGGCCAACGTCCTGACTTTC.

The chain combines TRBV6-1 with TRBJ2-7; D might be TRBD1 (7 bases). Per the germline V gene, CDR1 is MNHNS and CDR2 is SASEGT. Trimming took 6 bases from V and 2 from J, leaving 11 bases between them. CDR3 size: 13 residues. DNA for the CDR3: TGTGCCAGCAGGGCGGGACAGCCCTACGAGCAGTACTTC. This sequence encodes CASRAGQPYEQYF.

This chain uses TRBV5-1 with TRBJ2-1; 8 bases agree with TRBD2. Germline V gene data show CDR1 as SGHRS and CDR2 as YFSETQ. The CDR3 contains 15 residues. J gave up 2 bases and V 1 base, and 2 bases lay outside the gene matches. CDR3 nucleotides: TGCGCCAGCAGCTTGCTTAGCGGGGCCTACAATGAGCAGTTCTTC. This codes for CASSLLSGAYNEQFF.

The sample holds one count of this clone. CDR3 region: CASSTTGALMNTEAFF. The DNA for the CDR3 is TGTGCCAGTAGTACCACAGGGGCCCTAATGAACACTGAAGCTTTCTTT. The rearrangement joins TRBV19 to TRBJ1-1; TRBD1 matches at 7 bases. Trimming removed 4 bases from V and 0 bases from J; junction bases left unmatched: 8. CDR3 length equals 16 residues. Germline V gives CDR1 LNHDA, CDR2 SQIVND (reference sequence).